This T cell receptor beta chain stems from a study of beta chain features in type 1 diabetes. Overall study results and limits: VDJ junctions in type 1 diabetes patients carried more deletions and fewer insertions.

The CDR3 covers 13 residues. Germline loops: CDR1 SQVTM, CDR2 ANQGSEA. V lost 4 bases and J lost 13, with 19 bases in between. Each donor gave one heparinised blood draw averaging roughly 100 mL. Expressed TCRB transcripts were sequenced because the isolated RNA had all been reverse transcribed beforehand. The protocol was immunoSEQ multiplex PCR, while the TCRdb copy is restricted to in-frame clones and leaves out a portion. Of hundreds of thousands of clones in the sample, approximately 31% were seen once. As for this clone: Its target is unknown.

The chain joins TRBV29-1 to TRBJ1-4; maybe TRBD1 (5 bases). What was sequenced was naive CD4+ T cells from blood. This TCR derives from a man aged 18 to 30 in good health. The CDR3 DNA is TGCAGCGTTGGATCCGCCACAGGTCTTGGACTGTTTTTT. Translating it yields CSVGSATGLGLFF.